The clone carrying this TCR beta chain was detected a few times. TCRdb reprocessed the PCR reads with MiXCR, giving one entry per CDR3 protein. The data contain over 25,000 distinct CDR3 sequences, 50% of them singletons. This CDR3 region has 14 residues. From germline, CDR1 is DFQATT and CDR2 SNEGSKA (reference sequence). V lost 6 bases and J lost 1, with 14 bases in between. This entry is derived from a study of vaccination and CD4 T cells after COVID-19. In the study overall: Post-COVID samples had a sampling time that fell a median around 100 days after diagnosis (range 35 to 161). Once vaccinated, three convalescent patients provided samples at day 14 and again at days 161 to 241 post-vaccination.

Described time point: late sampling 161 to 241 days after vaccination in a few convalescent patients. The rearrangement links TRBV20-1 to TRBJ2-3, with D maybe TRBD1 (5 bases). This clonotype was sampled from a human donor who had recovered from COVID-19. The source was CD4+ T cells from blood, collected about 7 months after SARS-CoV-2 vaccination. The CDR3 here is CSAPNRQRTDTQYF. The CDR3 coding sequence is TGCAGTGCACCGAACCGACAGCGCACAGATACGCAGTATTTT.